This TCR beta chain was captured in a study of T cell repertoires in ileal Crohn's disease. This clone was found once. TCRdb keeps only in-frame clones here, not all; method: immunoSEQ multiplex PCR. This sample has approximately 27,000 clones, with around 80% found just once. From germline, CDR1 is ENHRY and CDR2 SYGVKD. The CDR3 has 15 amino acids. Trimming removed 6 bases at V and 3 bases at J, with 14 bases between. This sequence originates from an adult with Crohn's disease. The chain is built from TRBV10-3 and TRBJ2-2; D uncertain. Material: ileal tissue. The CDR3 coding sequence is TGTGCCATCAGCCTGGCTCCTTCCGACACCGGGGAGCTGTTTTTT. Residues: CAISLAPSDTGELFF.